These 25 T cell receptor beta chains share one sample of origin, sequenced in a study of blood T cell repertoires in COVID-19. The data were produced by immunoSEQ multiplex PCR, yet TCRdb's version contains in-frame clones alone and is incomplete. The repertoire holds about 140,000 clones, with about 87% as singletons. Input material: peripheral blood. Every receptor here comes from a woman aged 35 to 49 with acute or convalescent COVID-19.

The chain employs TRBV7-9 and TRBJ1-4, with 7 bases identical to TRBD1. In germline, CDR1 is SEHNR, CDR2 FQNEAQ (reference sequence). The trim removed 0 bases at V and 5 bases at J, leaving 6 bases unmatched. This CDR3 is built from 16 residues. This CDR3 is CASSLAEGAGNEKLFF. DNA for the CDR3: TGTGCCAGCAGCTTAGCGGAGGGGGCAGGCAATGAAAAACTGTTTTTT.

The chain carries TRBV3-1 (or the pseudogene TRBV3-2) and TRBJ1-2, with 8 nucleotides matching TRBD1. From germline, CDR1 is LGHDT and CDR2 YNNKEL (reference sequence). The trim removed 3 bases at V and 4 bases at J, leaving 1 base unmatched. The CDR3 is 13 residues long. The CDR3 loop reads CASSQDRVYGYTF. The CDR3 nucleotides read TGTGCCAGCAGCCAGGACAGGGTCTATGGCTACACCTTC.

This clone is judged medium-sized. This CDR3 is CASSFFQGPIPLQETQYF. The CDR3 DNA sequence: TGCGCCAGCAGCTTCTTTCAGGGGCCAATACCCTTACAAGAGACCCAGTACTTC. The chain uses TRBV5-1 and TRBJ2-5; TRBD1 might be the D (6 bases). Trimming shortened V by 2 bases and J by 2 bases, and 22 bases separated the two germline ends. This CDR3 has 18 residues. Germline V gene sequence: CDR1 SGHRS, CDR2 YFSETQ.

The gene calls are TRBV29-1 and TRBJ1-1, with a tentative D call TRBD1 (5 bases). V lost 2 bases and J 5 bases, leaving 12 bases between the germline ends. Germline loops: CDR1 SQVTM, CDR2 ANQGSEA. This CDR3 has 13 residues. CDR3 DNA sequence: TGCAGCGTTGAACCGCAGGAGGGGACTGAAGCTTTCTTT. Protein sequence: CSVEPQEGTEAFF.

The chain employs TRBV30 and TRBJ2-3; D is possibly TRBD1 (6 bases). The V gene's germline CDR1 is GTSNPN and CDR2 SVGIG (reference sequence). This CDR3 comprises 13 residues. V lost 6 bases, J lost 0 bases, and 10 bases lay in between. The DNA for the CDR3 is TGTGCCTGTAACAGGGAGAGCACAGATACGCAGTATTTT. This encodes CACNRESTDTQYF.

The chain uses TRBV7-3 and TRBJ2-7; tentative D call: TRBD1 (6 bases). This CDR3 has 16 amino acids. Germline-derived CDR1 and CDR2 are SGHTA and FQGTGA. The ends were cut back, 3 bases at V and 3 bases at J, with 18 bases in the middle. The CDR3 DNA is TGTGCCAGCAGCTTCAGAACAGGGCTCTTCTACTACGAGCAGTACTTC. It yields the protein CASSFRTGLFYYEQYF.

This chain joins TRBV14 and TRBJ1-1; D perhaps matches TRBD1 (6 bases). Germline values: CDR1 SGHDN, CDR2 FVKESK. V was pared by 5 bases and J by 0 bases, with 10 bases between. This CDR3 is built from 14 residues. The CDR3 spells CASSFRGMNTEAFF. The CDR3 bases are TGTGCCAGCAGCTTCAGGGGCATGAACACTGAAGCTTTCTTT.

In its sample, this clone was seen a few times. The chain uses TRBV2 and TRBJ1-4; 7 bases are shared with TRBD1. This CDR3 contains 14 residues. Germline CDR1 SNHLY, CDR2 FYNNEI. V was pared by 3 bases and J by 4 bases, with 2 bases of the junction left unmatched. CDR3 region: CASSEGTVNEKLFF. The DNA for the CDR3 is TGTGCCAGCAGTGAGGGGACAGTTAATGAAAAACTGTTTTTT.

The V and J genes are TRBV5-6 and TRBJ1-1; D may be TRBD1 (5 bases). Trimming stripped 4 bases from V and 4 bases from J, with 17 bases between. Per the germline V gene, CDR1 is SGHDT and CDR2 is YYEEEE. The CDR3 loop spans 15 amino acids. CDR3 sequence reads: CASSLGEVGFTEAFF. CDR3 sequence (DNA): TGTGCCAGCAGCCTGGGGGAGGTCGGGTTCACTGAAGCTTTCTTT.

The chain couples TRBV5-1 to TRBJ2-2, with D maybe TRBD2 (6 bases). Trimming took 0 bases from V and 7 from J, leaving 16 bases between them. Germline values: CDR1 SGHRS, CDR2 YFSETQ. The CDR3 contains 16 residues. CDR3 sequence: CASSLGLGGKGGELFF. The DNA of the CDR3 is TGCGCCAGCAGCTTGGGACTAGGAGGGAAAGGCGGGGAGCTGTTTTTT.

The CDR3 is CVTGSGKTTGELFF. The CDR3 DNA sequence: TGTGTCACAGGGAGCGGGAAGACCACCGGGGAGCTGTTTTTT. V gene TRBV19 combines with J gene TRBJ2-2; D perhaps matches TRBD2 (7 bases). CDR1 and CDR2 (germline): LNHDA, SQIVND (reference sequence). This CDR3 comprises 14 residues.

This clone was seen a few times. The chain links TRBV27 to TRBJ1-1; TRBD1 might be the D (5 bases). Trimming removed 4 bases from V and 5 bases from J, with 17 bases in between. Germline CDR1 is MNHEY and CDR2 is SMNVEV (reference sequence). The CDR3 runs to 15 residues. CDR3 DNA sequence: TGTGCCAGCAGTTCGGGCCCAGGGAGGGAGACTGAAGCTTTCTTT. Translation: CASSSGPGRETEAFF.

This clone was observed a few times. In nucleotides, the CDR3 is TGTGCCAGCAGTTACCAGGGCGTGTATGGCTACACCTTC. Protein: CASSYQGVYGYTF. The chain links TRBV6-5 to TRBJ1-2; possible D gene TRBD1, 5 bases. Germline CDR1 and CDR2: MNHEY and SVGAGI. This CDR3 is 13 amino acids long. Between the trimmed V and J ends, which lost 2 bases and 5 bases, there was a span of 9 bases.

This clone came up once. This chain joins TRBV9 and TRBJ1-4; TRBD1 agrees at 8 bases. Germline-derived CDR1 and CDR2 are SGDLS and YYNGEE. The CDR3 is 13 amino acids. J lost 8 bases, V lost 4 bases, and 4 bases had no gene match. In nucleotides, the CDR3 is TGTGCCAGCAGCCCTCGGACAGGGGAAAAACTGTTTTTT. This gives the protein CASSPRTGEKLFF.

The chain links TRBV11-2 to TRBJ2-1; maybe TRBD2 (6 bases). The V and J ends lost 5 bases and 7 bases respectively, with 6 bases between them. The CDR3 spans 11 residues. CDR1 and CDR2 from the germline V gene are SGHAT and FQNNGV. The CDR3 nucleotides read TGTGCCAGCAGCCGGGGGAATGAGCAGTTCTTC. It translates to CASSRGNEQFF.

The CDR3, as DNA: TGTGCCAGCAGTCCTAGGACAGGGATCGCCTCTGGAAACACCATATATTTT. Translating it yields CASSPRTGIASGNTIYF. The chain has TRBV21-1 and TRBJ1-3; no check of the table's D call, TRBD1, against the DNA was made. TRBV21-1 is designated a pseudogene. The CDR3 has 17 residues.

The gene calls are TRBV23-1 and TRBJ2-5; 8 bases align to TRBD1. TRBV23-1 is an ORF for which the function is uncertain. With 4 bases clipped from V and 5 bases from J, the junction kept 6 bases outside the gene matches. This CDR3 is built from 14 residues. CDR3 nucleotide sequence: TGCGCCAGCAGTCGAGGCAGGGGGCGGGAGACCCAGTACTTC. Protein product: CASSRGRGRETQYF.

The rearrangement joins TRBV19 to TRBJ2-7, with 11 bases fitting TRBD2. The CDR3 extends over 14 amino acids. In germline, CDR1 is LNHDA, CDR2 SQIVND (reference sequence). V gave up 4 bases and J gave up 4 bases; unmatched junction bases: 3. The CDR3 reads CASSRGLADYEQYF. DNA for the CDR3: TGTGCCAGTAGTAGGGGACTAGCGGATTACGAGCAGTACTTC.

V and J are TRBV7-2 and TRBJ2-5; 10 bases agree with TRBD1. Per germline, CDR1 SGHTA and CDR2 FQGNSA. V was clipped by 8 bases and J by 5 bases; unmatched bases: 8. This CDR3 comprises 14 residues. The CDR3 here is CASARQGARETQYF. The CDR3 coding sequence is TGTGCCAGCGCGCGACAGGGGGCGCGGGAGACCCAGTACTTC.

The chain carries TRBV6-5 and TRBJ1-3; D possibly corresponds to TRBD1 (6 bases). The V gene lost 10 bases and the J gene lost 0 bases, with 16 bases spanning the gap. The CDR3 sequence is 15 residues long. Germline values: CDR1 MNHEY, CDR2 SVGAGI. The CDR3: CATKMDSRSGNTIYF. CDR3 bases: TGTGCCACAAAAATGGACAGTCGCTCTGGAAACACCATATATTTT.

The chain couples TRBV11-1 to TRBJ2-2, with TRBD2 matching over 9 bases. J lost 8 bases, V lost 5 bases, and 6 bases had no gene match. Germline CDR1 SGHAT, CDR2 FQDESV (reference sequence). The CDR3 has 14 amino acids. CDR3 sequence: CASSRRTSEGELFF. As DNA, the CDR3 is TGTGCCAGCAGCCGACGGACTAGCGAGGGGGAGCTGTTTTTT.

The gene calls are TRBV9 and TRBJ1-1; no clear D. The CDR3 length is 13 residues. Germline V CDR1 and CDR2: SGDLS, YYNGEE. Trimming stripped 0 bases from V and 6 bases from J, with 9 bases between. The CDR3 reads CASSVEVYSEAFF. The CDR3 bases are TGTGCCAGCAGCGTAGAAGTCTACTCTGAAGCTTTCTTT.

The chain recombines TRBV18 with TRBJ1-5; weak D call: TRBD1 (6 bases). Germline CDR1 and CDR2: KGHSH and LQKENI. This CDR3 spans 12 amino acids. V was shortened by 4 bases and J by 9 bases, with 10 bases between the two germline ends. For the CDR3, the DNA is TGTGCCAGCTCACAAGACAGGTGGCCCCAGCATTTT. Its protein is CASSQDRWPQHF.

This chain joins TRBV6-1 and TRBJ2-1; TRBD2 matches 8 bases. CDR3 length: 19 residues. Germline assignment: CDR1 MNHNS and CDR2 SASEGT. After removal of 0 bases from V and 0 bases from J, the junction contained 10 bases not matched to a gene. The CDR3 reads CASSEAWTLAGSSYNEQFF. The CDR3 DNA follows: TGTGCCAGCAGTGAAGCCTGGACTTTAGCGGGGAGCTCCTACAATGAGCAGTTCTTC.

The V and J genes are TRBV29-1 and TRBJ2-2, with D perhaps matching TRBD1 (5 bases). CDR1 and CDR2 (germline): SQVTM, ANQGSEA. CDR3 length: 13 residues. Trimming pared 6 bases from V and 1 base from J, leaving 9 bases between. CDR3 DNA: TGCAGCGTCAGGGTAGGGAACACCGGGGAGCTGTTTTTT. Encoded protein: CSVRVGNTGELFF.